This TCR beta chain was sequenced in a study of cytomegalovirus exposure and HLA in healthy donors (dated by TCRdb to about 2017). Looking at the study overall: According to an earlier analysis of around 600 of the donors, some 180 million T cells yielded roughly 110 million unique TCR beta sequences and about 300 Gb of sequence data. Approximately 300 gigabases of sequencing data and around 90 million unique TCR sequences made up an early release that covered fewer than 650 HLA-typed donors. Of the 300 to 450 genotyped donors, over 80% were placed in the genetic ancestry cluster associated with self-reported Caucasian donors. The study aimed to test whether cataloging public T cell receptors could reveal signatures of past pathogen exposure. The study used immunosequencing to profile the T cell repertoires of some 600 subjects and linked those repertoires to cytomegalovirus serostatus. A separate validation cohort of some 130 different subjects was used in addition to the 666-subject first cohort. To predict cytomegalovirus infection status, the study combined high-throughput TCR immunosequencing, statistical association of individual TCRs with disease status, and machine learning. A later analysis re-analyzed previously published TCR beta repertoires from hundreds of donors and added high-resolution HLA genotyping to study TCR occurrence patterns. In the later analysis, no new phenotypic data were used to find candidate immune exposures; instead, reliance was placed on TCR beta sequences and their occurrence across donors. To decide whether each TCR beta V gene segment behaved as functional or pseudogenic, an earlier analysis of some 600 of the donors relied on high-throughput TCR beta sequencing. Alongside the repertoire data, information on donor age, sex, ethnicity and CMV serostatus was compiled. A later genetic analysis used genome-wide SNP genotypes for 398 of the 666 donors, treating that subset as a discovery cohort. Every repertoire in the discovery cohort had been generated on one and the same sequencing platform. Both class I and class II loci were covered by HLA typing, at four-digit resolution. Typing coverage differed by locus: A, B, C, DRB1 and DQB1 were typed in roughly 620-630 donors, DQA1 in approximately 520, DPA1 in approximately 610, and DPB1 in 450 to 480. Roughly 5 DR-DQ haplotypes were handled as single units for association and clustering, since linkage in the cohort was strong. Among about 400 genotyped donors of the cohort, an average of roughly 230,000 unique TCR beta nucleotide sequences was sequenced per donor, of which about 19% were non-productive. What the work shows at the level of the full study, not this receptor alone: The authors suggested that the approach could potentially be extended to other disease states and immunological phenotypes. The earlier analysis of 587 of the donors excluded fewer than 20 rarely observed V segments, including chromosome 9 orphons, because counts were too low. A later genetic analysis associated a missense DCLRE1C variant with V-gene and J-gene trimming of TCR beta chains, and an independent cohort replicated the association. Assigning TCR associations to individual alleles was difficult when HLA alleles, especially DR and DQ, strongly co-occurred. Most TCR sequences were seen in very few donors, while some public TCRs were found in many individuals. Presence/absence analyses assumed roughly uniform sequencing depth across donors, an assumption that may not hold. Compared with the roughly 700-donor mean, donors in an Asian-associated ancestry cluster had fewer N-insertions in productive TCRs, according to a later genetic analysis. Linkage disequilibrium might explain the correlated functional status among segregating V segments, but an unknown experimental factor could not be ruled out. CMV serostatus was the only immune exposure information available for the cohort. A group of highly shared sequence variants was considered likely to be a technical artifact of the sequencing pipeline. In the study, some 180 TCR beta chains were listed as associated with cytomegalovirus. In vitro tests confirmed that a few of the cytomegalovirus-associated TCR beta chains recognize cytomegalovirus antigens. A later analysis associated about 17,000 TCR beta sequences with specific HLA alleles at a false discovery rate of 0.05. According to a later analysis, parvovirus B19, influenza, CMV and Epstein-Barr virus appeared linked to several top co-occurrence clusters. Most CMV-associated TCR beta chains appeared to be HLA-restricted in a later analysis, and the HLA associations seemed to be driven largely by CMV exposure. Broadly in line with IMGT annotations, most TCR beta V segments showed up in productive rearrangements about 87% or about 30% of the time in an earlier analysis of approximately 600 of the donors. In a later analysis, HLA-associated TCR beta chains were found to be more clonally expanded and to have lower generation probabilities than equally common non-associated chains. A later analysis found that TCR association rates varied across HLA loci, with DRB1 alleles showing the most associated TCRs and HLA-C alleles the fewest. HLA typing was unavailable for some donors at each locus, so association tests used only the typed subset. A further reported finding was that TCR beta sequences accurately predicted the HLA-A and HLA-B alleles for most subjects in the first cohort. This cohort had only TCR beta chains sequenced, and the lack of alpha or paired-chain data limited which features could be detected. Some IMGT-functional V segments, including TRBV6-2 and TRBV6-3, could not be told apart with the 87-base-pair reads, so those segments were excluded. In both the original and validation cohorts, the classifier was reported to diagnose cytomegalovirus status with high specificity and sensitivity.

The cohort comprised around 700 healthy bone marrow donors. Cohort members were all nominally healthy when sampled, although unrecorded immune exposures were likely present. The donor was CMV seronegative and belonged to the group of under 400 seronegative cohort members. Every donor gave a peripheral blood sample, and the peripheral blood mononuclear cells from that sample were used for TCR beta sequencing. Genomic DNA was extracted from the blood cell samples with the Qiagen DNeasy Blood Extraction Kit. On this clone: Its antigen specificity is not known. Nothing much larger sits one base from this clone, and base qualities are not available.

The CDR3, cysteine through phenylalanine, is 15 amino acids long. Here the CDR3 DNA is all that survives: 45 bases in frame from base 1. CDR1 and CDR2 (SGHNT, YYREEE) derive from the germline V gene (reference sequence). V and J are trimmed by 4 bases and 8 bases, and the gene matches miss 9 bases of the junction. The protocol used for the library was the immunoSEQ multiplex PCR assay. For the multiplex PCR, a mixture combining 60 forward primers for TCR Vbeta segments and 13 reverse primers for TCR Jbeta segments was used. Amplification of the CDR3 region of rearranged TCR beta genes was performed with a multiplex PCR assay on genomic DNA. The amplified TCR beta libraries were sequenced on the Illumina HiSeq System as 87-base-pair reads. As for how the authors treated the data: A later analysis counted approximately 76 million unique TCR beta chains across the roughly 700 repertoires, and some 12 million of these chains were shared by at least two donors. To remove PCR and sequencing errors, raw reads were error-corrected and collapsed into unique sequences using a nearest-neighbor algorithm that merged closely related sequences. To assign V, D and J gene segments, CDR3 sequences were aligned to IMGT reference sequences. For a sequence to be retained, a match of at least six nucleotides was required to both a V gene segment and a J gene segment. Rearrangements were called productive when the CDR3 lacked stop codons and stayed in frame with V and J; all others were non-productive. CDR3 was defined according to IMGT convention as the region running from the second conserved V-encoded cysteine to the conserved J-encoded phenylalanine. In an earlier analysis of more than 550 of the donors, sequences lacking an unambiguous match to a single V gene segment were excluded. An earlier analysis of roughly 590 of the donors called V segments functional above 56.7% productive rearrangements and segregating when the between-donor standard deviation exceeded 5%. A statistical classification framework was developed to diagnose cytomegalovirus status using the catalog of TCR beta chain sequences. In a later analysis, TCR nucleotide sequences were compared against IMGT/GENE-DB human TR gene sequences so that V and J genes could be assigned. Using the TCRdist pipeline, a later analysis assigned CDR3 sequences along with most-parsimonious VDJ recombination scenarios. In a later analysis, every TCR beta chain was defined by the combination of its CDR3 amino acid sequence and its V-gene family, and reads without a unique V-gene family were dropped. As a way to deal with suspected cross-contamination and a sequencing artifact, a later analysis dropped 640 or so nucleotide sequences that were highly shared and had low generation probability. In a later analysis, a clonal expansion index was calculated for each public chain from normalized within-repertoire ranks of inferred template counts. In a later analysis, generation probabilities were computed with a VDJ recombination model fitted to out-of-frame rearrangements, and the resulting probabilities were checked against IGoR. A later analysis scored TCR-TCR, TCR-HLA and TCR-CMV co-occurrence with hypergeometric tests, applying a repertoire-size bias correction to TCR pairs. False discovery rates were estimated in a later analysis by permuting HLA or CMV assignments 20 times. In a later analysis, co-occurring TCRs were grouped using DBSCAN, with TCRdist sequence similarity added in when clustering inside HLA-allele-positive subsets. For co-occurrence clustering, repertoires with fewer than 30,000 or more than 120,000 public chains were excluded, along with five or six repertoires with anomalous nucleotide sharing. Here the immuneACCESS table is served through TCRdb, limited to in-frame sequences with V and J called. Missing clones are a known gap in these copies; in checked studies unresolved V genes cover under half, and the rest lacks a known reason. V, J and clone size reflect that table, while D and trimming were determined from the DNA. The sample data list 200,000 to 250,000 clones, and approximately 82% of these were observed just once. The ten largest account for roughly 0.62% of the sample.

The chain links TRBV5-4 with TRBJ1-4; TRBD1 fits 9 bases in the junction. This sequence originates from a man between 18 and 35 years old in good health and CMV-seronegative. Source material: PBMCs. The nucleotide sequence reads TGTGCCAGCAGCAACAGTGGACAGGGGAAGGAAAAACTGTTTTTT. This sequence encodes CASSNSGQGKEKLFF.